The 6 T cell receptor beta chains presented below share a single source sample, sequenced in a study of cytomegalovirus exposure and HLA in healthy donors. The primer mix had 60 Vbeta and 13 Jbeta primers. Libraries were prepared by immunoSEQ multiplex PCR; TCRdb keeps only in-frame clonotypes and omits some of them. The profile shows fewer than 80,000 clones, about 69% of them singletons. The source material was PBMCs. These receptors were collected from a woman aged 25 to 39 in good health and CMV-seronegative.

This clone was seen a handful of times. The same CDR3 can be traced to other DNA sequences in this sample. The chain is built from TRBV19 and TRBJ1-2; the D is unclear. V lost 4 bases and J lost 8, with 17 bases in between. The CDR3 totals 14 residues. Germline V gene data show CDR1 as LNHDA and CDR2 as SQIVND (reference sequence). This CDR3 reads CASSKEKAAYGYTF. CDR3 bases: TGTGCCAGTAGTAAAGAAAAGGCGGCATACGGCTACACCTTC.

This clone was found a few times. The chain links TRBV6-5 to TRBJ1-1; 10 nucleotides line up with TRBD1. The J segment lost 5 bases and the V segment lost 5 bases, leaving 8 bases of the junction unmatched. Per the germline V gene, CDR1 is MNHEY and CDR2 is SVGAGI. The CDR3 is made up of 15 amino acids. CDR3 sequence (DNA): TGTGCCAGCAGTCTACCGGGACAGGGGAGTACTGAAGCTTTCTTT. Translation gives CASSLPGQGSTEAFF.

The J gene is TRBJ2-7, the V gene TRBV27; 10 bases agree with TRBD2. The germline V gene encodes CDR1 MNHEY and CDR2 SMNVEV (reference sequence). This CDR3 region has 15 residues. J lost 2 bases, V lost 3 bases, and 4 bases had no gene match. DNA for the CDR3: TGTGCCAGCAGTTTGACCAGCGGGAGGGCCTACGAGCAGTACTTC. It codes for CASSLTSGRAYEQYF.

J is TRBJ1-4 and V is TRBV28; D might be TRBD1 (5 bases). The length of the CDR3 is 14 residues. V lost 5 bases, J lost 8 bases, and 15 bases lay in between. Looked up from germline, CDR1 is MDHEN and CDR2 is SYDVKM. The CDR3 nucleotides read TGTGCCAGCAGTACTACCCAGGGTGGAGAAAAACTGTTTTTT. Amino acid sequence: CASSTTQGGEKLFF.

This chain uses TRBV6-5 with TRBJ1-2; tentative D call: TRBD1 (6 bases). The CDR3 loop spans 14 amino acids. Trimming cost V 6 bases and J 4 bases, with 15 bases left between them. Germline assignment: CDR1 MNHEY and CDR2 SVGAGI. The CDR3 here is CASRETGYGYGYTF. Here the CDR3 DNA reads TGTGCCAGCAGAGAAACAGGGTACGGCTATGGCTACACCTTC.

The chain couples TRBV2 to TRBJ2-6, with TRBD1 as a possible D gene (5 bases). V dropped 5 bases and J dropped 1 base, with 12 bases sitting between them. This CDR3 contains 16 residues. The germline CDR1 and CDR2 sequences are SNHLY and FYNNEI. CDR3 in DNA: TGTGCCAGCAGTTCACAGGCGGCGTCTGGGGCCAACGTCCTGACTTTC. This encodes CASSSQAASGANVLTF. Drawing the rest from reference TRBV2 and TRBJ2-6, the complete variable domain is EPEVTQTPSHQVTQMGQEVILRCVPISNHLYFYWYRQILGQKVEFLVSFYNNEISEKSEIFDDQFSVERPDGSNFTLKIRSTKLEDSAMYFCASSSQAASGANVLTFGAGSRLTVL.